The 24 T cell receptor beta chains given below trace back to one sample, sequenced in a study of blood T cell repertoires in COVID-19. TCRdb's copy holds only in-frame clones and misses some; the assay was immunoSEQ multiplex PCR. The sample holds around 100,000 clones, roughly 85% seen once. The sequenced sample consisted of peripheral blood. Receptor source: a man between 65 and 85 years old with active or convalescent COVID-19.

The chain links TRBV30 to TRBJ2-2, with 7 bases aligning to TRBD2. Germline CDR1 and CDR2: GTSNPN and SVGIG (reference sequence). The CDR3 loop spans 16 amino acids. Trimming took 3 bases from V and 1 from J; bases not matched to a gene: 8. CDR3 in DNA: TGTGCCTGGAGCGCGCGGGGGTTGGGGAACACCGGGGAGCTGTTTTTT. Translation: CAWSARGLGNTGELFF.

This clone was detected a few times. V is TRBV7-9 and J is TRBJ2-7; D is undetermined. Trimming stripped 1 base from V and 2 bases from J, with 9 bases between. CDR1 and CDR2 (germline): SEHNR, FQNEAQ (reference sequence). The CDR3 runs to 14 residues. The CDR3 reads CASSLVGRTYEQYF. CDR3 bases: TGTGCCAGCAGCTTAGTTGGCCGAACCTACGAGCAGTACTTC.

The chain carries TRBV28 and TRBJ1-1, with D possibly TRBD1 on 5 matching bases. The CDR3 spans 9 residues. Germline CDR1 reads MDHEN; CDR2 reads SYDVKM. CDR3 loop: CFRASEAFF. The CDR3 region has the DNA TGTTTCAGGGCGTCTGAAGCTTTCTTT.

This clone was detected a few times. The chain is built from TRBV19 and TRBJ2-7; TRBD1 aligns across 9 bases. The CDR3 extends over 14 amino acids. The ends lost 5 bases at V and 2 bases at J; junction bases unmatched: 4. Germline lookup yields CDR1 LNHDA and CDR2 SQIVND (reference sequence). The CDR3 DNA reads TGTGCCAGTAGTGCGGGACAGGGTCCCTACGAGCAGTACTTC. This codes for CASSAGQGPYEQYF.

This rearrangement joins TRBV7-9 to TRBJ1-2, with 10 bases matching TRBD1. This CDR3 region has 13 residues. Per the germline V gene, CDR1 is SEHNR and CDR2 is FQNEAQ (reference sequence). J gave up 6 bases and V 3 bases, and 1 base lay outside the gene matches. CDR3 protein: CASSLGTGDGYTF. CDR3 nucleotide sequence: TGTGCCAGCAGCTTGGGGACAGGGGATGGCTACACCTTC. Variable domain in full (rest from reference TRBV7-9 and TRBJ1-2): DTGVSQNPRHKITKRGQNVTFRCDPISEHNRLYWYRQTLGQGPEFLTYFQNEAQLEKSRLLSDRFSAERPKGSFSTLEIQRTEQGDSAMYLCASSLGTGDGYTFGSGTRLTVV.

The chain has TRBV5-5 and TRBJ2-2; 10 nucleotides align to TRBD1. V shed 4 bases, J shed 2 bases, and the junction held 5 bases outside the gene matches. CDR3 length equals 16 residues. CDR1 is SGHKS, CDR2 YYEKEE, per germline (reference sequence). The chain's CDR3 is CASSDGTGANTGELFF. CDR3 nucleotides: TGTGCCAGCAGCGACGGGACAGGGGCAAACACCGGGGAGCTGTTTTTT.

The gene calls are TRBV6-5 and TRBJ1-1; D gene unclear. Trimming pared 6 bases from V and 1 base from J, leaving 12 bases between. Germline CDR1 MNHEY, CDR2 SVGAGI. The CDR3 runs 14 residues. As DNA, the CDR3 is TGTGCCAGCAGCCGCCATGACAAGAACACTGAAGCTTTCTTT. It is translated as CASSRHDKNTEAFF.

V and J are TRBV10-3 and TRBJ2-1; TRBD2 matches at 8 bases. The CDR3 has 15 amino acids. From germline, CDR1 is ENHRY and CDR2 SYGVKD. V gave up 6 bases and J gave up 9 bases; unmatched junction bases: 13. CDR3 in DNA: TGTGCCATCAGCGCCGGGACTAGTGGAGCGGCTGAGCAGTTCTTC. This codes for CAISAGTSGAAEQFF.

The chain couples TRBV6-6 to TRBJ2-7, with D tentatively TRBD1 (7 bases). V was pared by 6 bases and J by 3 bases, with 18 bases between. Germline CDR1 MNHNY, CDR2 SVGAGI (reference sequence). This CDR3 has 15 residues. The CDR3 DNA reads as TGTGCCAGCAGCCCCGGCTCAGGGGGGATCTACGAGCAGTACTTC. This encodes CASSPGSGGIYEQYF.

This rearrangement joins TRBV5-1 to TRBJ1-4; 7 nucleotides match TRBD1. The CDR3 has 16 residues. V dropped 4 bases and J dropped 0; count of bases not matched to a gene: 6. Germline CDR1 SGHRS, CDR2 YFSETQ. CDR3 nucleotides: TGCGCCAGCAGCCCAACAGGGGTTGCAACTAATGAAAAACTGTTTTTT. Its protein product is CASSPTGVATNEKLFF.

CDR3 protein: CASTTGVFRYNEQFF. DNA of the CDR3: TGTGCCAGCACCACAGGGGTATTCCGCTACAATGAGCAGTTCTTC. This chain links TRBV3-1 (or the pseudogene TRBV3-2) with TRBJ2-1; 7 nucleotides agree with TRBD1. CDR3 length: 15 amino acids. Germline CDR1 is LGHDT and CDR2 is YNNKEL (reference sequence). The V segment lost 7 bases and the J segment 3 bases; nucleotides outside the gene matches: 9.

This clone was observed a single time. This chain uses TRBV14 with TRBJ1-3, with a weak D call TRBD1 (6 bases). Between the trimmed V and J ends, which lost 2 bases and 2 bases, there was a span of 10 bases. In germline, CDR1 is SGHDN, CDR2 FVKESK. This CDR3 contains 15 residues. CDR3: CASSQIRGTGNTIYF. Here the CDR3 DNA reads TGTGCCAGCAGCCAAATCAGGGGTACTGGAAACACCATATATTTT.

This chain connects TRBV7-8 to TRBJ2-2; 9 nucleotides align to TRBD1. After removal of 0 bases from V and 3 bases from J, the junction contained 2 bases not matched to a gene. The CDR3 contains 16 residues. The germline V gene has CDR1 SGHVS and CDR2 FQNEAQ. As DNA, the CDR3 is TGTGCCAGCAGCTTAGCCAGGACAGGGGACACCGGGGAGCTGTTTTTT. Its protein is CASSLARTGDTGELFF.

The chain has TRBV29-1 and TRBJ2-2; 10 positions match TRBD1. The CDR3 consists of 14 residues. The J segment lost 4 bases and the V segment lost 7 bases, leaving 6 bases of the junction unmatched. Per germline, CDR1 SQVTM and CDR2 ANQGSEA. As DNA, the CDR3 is TGCAGCGCCGGGACAGGGGCGCCCACCGGGGAGCTGTTTTTT. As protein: CSAGTGAPTGELFF.

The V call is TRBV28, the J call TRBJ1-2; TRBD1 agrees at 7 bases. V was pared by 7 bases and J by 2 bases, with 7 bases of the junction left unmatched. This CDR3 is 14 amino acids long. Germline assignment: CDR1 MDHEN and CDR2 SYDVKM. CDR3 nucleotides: TGTGCCAGCAAAAGACAGGGACCAAACTATGGCTACACCTTC. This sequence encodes CASKRQGPNYGYTF.

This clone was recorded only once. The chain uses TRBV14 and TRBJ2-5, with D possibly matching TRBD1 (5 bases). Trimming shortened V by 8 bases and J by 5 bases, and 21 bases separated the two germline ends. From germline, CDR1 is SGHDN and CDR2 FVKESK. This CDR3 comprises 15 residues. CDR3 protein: CASAARALGRETQYF. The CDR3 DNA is TGTGCCAGCGCCGCAAGGGCGTTGGGGCGCGAGACCCAGTACTTC.

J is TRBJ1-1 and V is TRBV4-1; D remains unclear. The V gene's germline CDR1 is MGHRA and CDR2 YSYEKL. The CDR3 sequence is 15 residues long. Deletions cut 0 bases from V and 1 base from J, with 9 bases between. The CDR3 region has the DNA TGCGCCAGCAGCCAAGATGTGCCCGGGAACACTGAAGCTTTCTTT. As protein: CASSQDVPGNTEAFF.

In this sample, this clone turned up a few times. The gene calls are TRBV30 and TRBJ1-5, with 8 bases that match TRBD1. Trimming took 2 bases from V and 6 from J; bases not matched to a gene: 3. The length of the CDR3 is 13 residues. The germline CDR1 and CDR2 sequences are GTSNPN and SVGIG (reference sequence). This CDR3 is CAWSPDRAQPQHF. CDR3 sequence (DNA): TGTGCCTGGAGTCCGGACAGGGCTCAGCCCCAGCATTTT.

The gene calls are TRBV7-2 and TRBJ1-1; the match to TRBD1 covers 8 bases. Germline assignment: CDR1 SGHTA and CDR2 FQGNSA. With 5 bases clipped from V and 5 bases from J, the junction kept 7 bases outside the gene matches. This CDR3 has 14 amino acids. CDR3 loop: CASSTGQGWTEAFF. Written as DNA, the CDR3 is TGTGCCAGCAGCACTGGACAGGGATGGACTGAAGCTTTCTTT.

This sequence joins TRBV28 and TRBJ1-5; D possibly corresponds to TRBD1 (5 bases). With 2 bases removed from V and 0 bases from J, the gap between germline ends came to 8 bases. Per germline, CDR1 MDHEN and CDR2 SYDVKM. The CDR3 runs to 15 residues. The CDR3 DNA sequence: TGTGCCAGCAGTTTAGCAGGGATTAGCAATCAGCCCCAGCATTTT. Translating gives CASSLAGISNQPQHF.

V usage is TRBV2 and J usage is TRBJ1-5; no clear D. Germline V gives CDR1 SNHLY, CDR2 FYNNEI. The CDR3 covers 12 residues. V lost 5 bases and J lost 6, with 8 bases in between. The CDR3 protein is CASSRRPQPQHF. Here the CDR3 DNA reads TGTGCCAGCAGTCGGAGACCTCAGCCCCAGCATTTT.

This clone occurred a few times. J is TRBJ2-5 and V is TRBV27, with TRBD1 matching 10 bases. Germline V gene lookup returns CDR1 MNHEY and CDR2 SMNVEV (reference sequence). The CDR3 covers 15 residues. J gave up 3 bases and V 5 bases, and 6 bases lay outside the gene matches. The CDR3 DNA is TGTGCCAGCAGTAGTCCCGGACAGGGGGAAGAGACCCAGTACTTC. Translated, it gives CASSSPGQGEETQYF.

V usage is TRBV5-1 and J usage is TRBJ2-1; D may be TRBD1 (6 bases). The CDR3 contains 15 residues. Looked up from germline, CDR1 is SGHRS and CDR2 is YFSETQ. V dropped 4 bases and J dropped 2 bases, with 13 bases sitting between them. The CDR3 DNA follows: TGCGCCAGCAGCACGAGACAGGTGGCCTACAATGAGCAGTTCTTC. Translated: CASSTRQVAYNEQFF.

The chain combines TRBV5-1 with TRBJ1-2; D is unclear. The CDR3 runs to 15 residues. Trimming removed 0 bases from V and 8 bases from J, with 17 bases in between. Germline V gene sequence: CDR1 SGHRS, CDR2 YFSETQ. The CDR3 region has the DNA TGCGCCAGCAGCTTGGCGGAGGGTTCCACGAGGGGCTACACCTTC. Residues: CASSLAEGSTRGYTF.